This entry features one T cell receptor (beta chain) sequence. RNA in amounts of about 0.5 to 1 ug was reverse transcribed with random hexamers. Amplification of TCR beta CDR3 used immunoSEQ multiplex PCR across 54 Vbeta and 13 Jbeta. TCRdb reprocessed the immunoSEQ multiplex PCR reads via MiXCR and lists one record per CDR3 protein. Of about 190,000 distinct CDR3 sequences listed, 85% to 95% are singletons. This entry is derived from a study of CD8 T cells in Susac syndrome. From blood CD8+ and CD4+ T cells, the TCR beta chain was sequenced. Controls matched for sex and age were healthy donors. The authors negatively isolated CD8+ and CD4+ T cells and FACS-enriched TEMRA cells. Trimming removed 5 bases at V and 4 bases at J, with 9 bases between. CDR3 length: 12 amino acids. Germline V gene sequence: CDR1 SGHTA, CDR2 FQGNSA.

The receptor comes from a human donor in good health. The chain links TRBV7-2 to TRBJ2-7; the D gene could be TRBD1 or TRBD2 (5 bases each). The material sequenced was CD4+ T cells from PBMCs. The CDR3 here is CASSRGEYEQYF. DNA for the CDR3: TGTGCCAGCAGCAGAGGGGAATACGAGCAGTACTTC.